This TCR beta chain was captured by sequencing in a study of blood T cell repertoires in COVID-19. Produced via immunoSEQ multiplex PCR; TCRdb's table is partial and in-frame only. Seen here are roughly 410,000 clones, roughly 86% observed once, and the top ten hold 2% to 2.5%. The clonotype was recovered from a woman aged 60-70 years with COVID-19, enrolled during active disease. Sequencing was performed on peripheral blood.

For the CDR3, the DNA is TGTGCCAGCAGCTTAGATCGGAAGGCGGGGGGGCGGCAAGAGACCCAGTACTTC. It is translated as CASSLDRKAGGRQETQYF. The chain carries TRBV11-2 and TRBJ2-5, with TRBD2 identical over 9 bases. J lost 2 bases, V lost 0 bases, and 10 bases had no gene match. Germline CDR1 and CDR2: SGHAT and FQNNGV. This CDR3 is 18 amino acids long. The full variable domain, rest sourced from reference TRBV11-2 and TRBJ2-5, is EAGVAQSPRYKIIEKRQSVAFWCNPISGHATLYWYQQILGQGPKLLIQFQNNGVVDDSQLPKDRFSAERLKGVDSTLKIQPAKLEDSAVYLCASSLDRKAGGRQETQYFGPGTRLLVL.